This T cell receptor beta chain was sequenced during a study of T cells in Graves' hyperthyroidism and ophthalmopathy (dated by TCRdb to between 2018 and 2020). With regard to the full study: Peripheral blood was sampled at the time of initial diagnosis, prior to any treatment. In six Graves' hyperthyroidism patients, the study also compared T-cell repertoires from thyroid tissue with T-cell repertoires from blood. Prospective prediction of ophthalmopathy was tested in an independent validation cohort of under 20 hyperthyroidism patients and 17 patients who later progressed to ophthalmopathy. For training and testing, the 100 patients in the discovery cohort were randomly divided in a 7:3 ratio. A discovery cohort of about a hundred patients, 43 with Graves' ophthalmopathy and 55 to 65 with stable Graves' hyperthyroidism, was used to find distinguishing TCR V-J signatures. TCR Vbeta CDR3 sequencing of 135 peripheral blood samples (approximately 44 ophthalmopathy, 75 hyperthyroidism and roughly 17 progressor patients) is reported in the paper. Once sampling was done, hyperthyroidism patients were given methimazole at a starting dose of 30 mg daily, whereas ophthalmopathy patients were given high-dose intravenous methylprednisolone.

A patient counted as having stable Graves' hyperthyroidism if no progression to ophthalmopathy occurred over 18 months of follow-up. Hyperthyroidism patients were newly diagnosed, with disease duration under 2 months, and aged 18 to 65 years. Patients with uncontrolled infections, other autoimmune diseases, pregnancy or lactation were excluded. Diagnoses relied on clinical symptoms, serum thyroxine and TRAb, thyroid ultrasound and orbital computed tomography. PBMCs were isolated from about 9 ml of fresh peripheral blood by Ficoll-Paque density gradient centrifugation. Trizol reagent was used to extract total RNA, and RNA quality was then checked on an Agilent 2100 Bioanalyzer. V is reduced by 1 base and J by 4 bases, leaving a spacing of 7 bases between them. The CDR3 spans 14 residues, from the cysteine through the phenylalanine. Of all the DNA, just the CDR3 is kept, 42 bases in frame from base 1. From the germline V gene, CDR1 is ENHRY and CDR2 is SYGVKD.

The research as a whole found: Blood samples also contained most of the expanded thyroid clonotypes (frequency above 0.001), which suggests that blood repertoires may reflect thyroid immune responses. In validation, progression to ophthalmopathy was predicted by the model with about 70% sensitivity and 72% to 80% specificity, a median of about 6.8 months before onset. No statistical method was used to fix the sample size in advance, and group allocation was not hidden from the investigators. A 13 V-J signature model separated ophthalmopathy from stable hyperthyroidism, with approximately 87% sensitivity and about 81% specificity in cross-validation and 80%/75% in testing.

Amplification of TCR beta CDR3 regions was carried out from RNA transcripts. The first round of RT-PCR for the TCR CDR3 was performed with the HTBI primer set and the Qiagen OneStep RT-PCR kit. The libraries were constructed in a second round of multiplex PCR and then size-selected and purified. Paired-end sequencing of the libraries was performed with 100 bp reads on an Illumina HiSeq2000. The original methods were these. SOAPnuke was used to process the raw data, removing reads that contained adapters or uncalled bases, had a mean Phred below 15, or lacked an exact match to the constant primer or identifier. High-quality paired reads were merged with COPE v1.2.5, and unique nucleotide sequences were defined as clonotypes. MiTCR v1.1 was used to align clonotypes to the IMGT TRBV, TRBD and TRBJ reference segments. The analysis included only V-J combinations with a frequency above 0.0001, which together covered roughly 99% of the repertoires. A TCS score was defined as the ratio between F50 (clonal expansion) and ExV (chaos), using BLOSUM62-based TCRdist between CDR3 peptides within each V-J. Welch's t-statistics and random forest reduced roughly 530 V-J features to 10 to 15, which were used in a naive Bayes classifier (R e1071). The similarity between thyroid and blood repertoires was quantified using the Morisita-Horn index. Clones were called with MiXCR by TCRdb after fastp trimmed the public reads at Q25, and only in-frame beta chains were retained. Identical CDR3 protein sequences are pooled into one entry, listed with their most common genes and DNA. Clone size and V and J calls follow TCRdb, not the original study. The sample has 750,000 to 900,000 distinct CDR3 sequences on record, roughly 37% of them singletons. The ten largest account for 7.5% to 9.5% of the sample.

This clonotype was picked up many times. It lacks a known antigen. Base qualities are not provided; no much larger clone lies one nucleotide away. The sequenced material came from blood. The sequence derives from a man aged 18-30 years with Graves' hyperthyroidism. The chain is encoded by TRBV10-3 joined to TRBJ2-2, with the D gene not clear enough to name. The nucleotide sequence reads as follows: TGTGCCATCAGTGAGTTAGTTGGCACCGGGGAGCTGTTTTTT. It encodes CAISELVGTGELFF.